This TCR beta chain was sequenced in a study of patients and donors after allogeneic stem cell transplantation. The CDR3 has 15 amino acids. Unmatched junction bases numbered 1, after V lost 6 bases and J lost 1 base. TCRdb passed the RT-PCR reads through MiXCR, listing each CDR3 protein once. Of more than 150,000 distinct CDR3 sequences listed, around 41% are singletons. This clonotype was obtained from a human donor who was either an allogeneic HSCT recipient or a stem cell or donor lymphocyte infusion donor (not recorded which). It is not recorded whose cells these are; they may come from a transplant donor. The chain uses TRBV12-3 or TRBV12-4 and TRBJ2-4; 12 bases fit TRBD2. The sequencing sample was made of blood, either unsorted or a sorted T cell fraction (not recorded which). CDR3 loop: CASSGTSGAKNIQYF. Here the CDR3 DNA reads TGTGCCAGCAGCGGGACTAGCGGGGCCAAAAACATTCAGTACTTC.